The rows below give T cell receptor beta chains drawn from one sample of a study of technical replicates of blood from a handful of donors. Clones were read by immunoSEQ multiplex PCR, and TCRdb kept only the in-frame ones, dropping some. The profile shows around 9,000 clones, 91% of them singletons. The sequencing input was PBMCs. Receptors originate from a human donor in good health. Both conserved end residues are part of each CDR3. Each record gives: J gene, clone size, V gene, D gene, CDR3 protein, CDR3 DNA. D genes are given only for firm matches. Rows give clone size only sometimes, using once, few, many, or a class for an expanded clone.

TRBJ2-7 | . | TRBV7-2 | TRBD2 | CASSLEGLAGGSYEQYF | TGTGCCAGCAGCTTAGAGGGACTAGCGGGAGGGTCGTACGAGCAGTACTTC
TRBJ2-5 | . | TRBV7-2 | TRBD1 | CASSPGQGLETQYF | TGTGCCAGCAGCCCAGGACAGGGCCTCGAGACCCAGTACTTC
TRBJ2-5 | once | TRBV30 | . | CAWSAPRGAGETQYF | TGTGCCTGGAGTGCCCCCCGGGGGGCAGGCGAGACCCAGTACTTC
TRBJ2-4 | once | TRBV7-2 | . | CASSPGARQFQYF | TGTGCCAGCAGTCCTGGGGCCAGGCAGTTTCAGTACTTC
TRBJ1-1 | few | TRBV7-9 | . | CASSFEQGNTEAFF | TGTGCCAGCAGCTTCGAACAGGGGAACACTGAAGCTTTCTTT
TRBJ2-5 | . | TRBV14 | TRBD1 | CASSPGVRTGVETQYF | TGTGCCAGCAGCCCAGGCGTCAGGACAGGGGTAGAGACCCAGTACTTC
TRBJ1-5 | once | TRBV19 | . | CASTVGGNNQPQHF | TGTGCCAGTACGGTAGGAGGGAACAATCAGCCCCAGCATTTT
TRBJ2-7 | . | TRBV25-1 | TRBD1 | CASSDRTGSSYEQYF | TGTGCCAGCAGTGACAGGACAGGCTCCTCCTACGAGCAGTACTTC
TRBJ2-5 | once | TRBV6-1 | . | CASSENIQYF | TGTGCCAGCAGTGAAAACATCCAGTACTTC
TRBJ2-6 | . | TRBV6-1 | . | CASSELAGANVLTF | TGTGCCAGCAGTGAACTAGCTGGGGCCAACGTCCTGACTTTC
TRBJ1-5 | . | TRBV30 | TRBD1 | CAWNRDSSQNQPQHF | TGTGCCTGGAACCGGGACAGTTCCCAAAATCAGCCCCAGCATTTT
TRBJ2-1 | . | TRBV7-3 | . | CASSPRANYANEQFF | TGTGCCAGCAGCCCGAGGGCTAACTACGCCAATGAGCAGTTCTTC
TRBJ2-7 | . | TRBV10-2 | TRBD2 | CASISGTSGSYEQYF | TGCGCCAGCATTTCCGGGACTAGCGGCTCCTACGAGCAGTACTTC
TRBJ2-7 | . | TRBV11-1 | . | CASSPNSYEQYF | TGTGCCAGCAGCCCCAATTCCTACGAGCAGTACTTC
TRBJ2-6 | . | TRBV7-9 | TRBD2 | CASSLSQAGGYAGANVLTF | TGTGCCAGCAGCTTAAGTCAAGCGGGAGGCTATGCTGGGGCCAACGTCCTGACTTTC
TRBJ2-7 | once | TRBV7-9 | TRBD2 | CASSPGIGGDEQYF | TGTGCCAGCAGCCCAGGGATCGGGGGGGACGAGCAGTACTTC
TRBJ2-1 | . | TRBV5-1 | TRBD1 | CASSFQGADNEQFF | TGCGCCAGCAGCTTTCAGGGGGCGGACAATGAGCAGTTCTTC
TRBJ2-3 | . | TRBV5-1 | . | CASSPGDTDTQYF | TGCGCCAGCAGCCCCGGGGACACAGATACGCAGTATTTT
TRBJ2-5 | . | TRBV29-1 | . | CSVFPGRAEETQYF | TGCAGCGTTTTCCCCGGCAGGGCGGAAGAGACCCAGTACTTC